This TCR beta chain was captured by sequencing in a study of blood T cell repertoires in COVID-19. Turning to the study itself: Italy, Spain and the United States were the sources of the convalescent and acute COVID-19 samples. Sources were T cells, B-cell-depleted T cells, or PBMCs; the material itself was cDNA or gDNA.

Trimming removed 5 bases from V and 9 bases from J; junction bases left unmatched: 6. The CDR3 is made up of 15 amino acids. Germline V lookup: CDR1 LNHDA, CDR2 SQIVND (reference sequence). In this sample, this clone turned up once. A Seattle source enrolled patients during active infection and followed them longitudinally. Authors' data handling: Nucleated cell counts were estimated from reference gene primer amplification. Profiled with immunoSEQ multiplex PCR; TCRdb holds only in-frame clones, not every one. V, J and clone size are taken as reported in that table, and D and trimming were inferred from the DNA itself. The sample lists approximately 300,000 clones, around 90% seen once, with 6% to 7% in the top ten.

The chain combines TRBV19 with TRBJ2-2; the match to TRBD2 covers 13 bases. The sample was peripheral blood. The clonotype was recovered from a woman aged 25 to 39 with COVID-19, enrolled during active disease. The DNA of the CDR3 is TGTGCCAGTAGTGCCACTAGCGGGAGGGCCCGGGAGCTGTTTTTT. Its protein product is CASSATSGRARELFF.